These T cell receptor beta chains were read from a single sample in a study of blood T cells in healthy people across ages. TCRdb recomputed calls from the 5' RACE reads with MiXCR, one row per CDR3 protein. The table shows around 1,500,000 distinct CDR3 sequences, with around 39% occurring only once. Sample: blood. Every receptor here comes from a young woman in good health. CDR3s include the opening cysteine and the closing phenylalanine or tryptophan. The order of the fields is J gene, CDR3 length, clone size, D gene, V gene, CDR3 protein, CDR3 DNA. The D gene is left open where the match is weak. The size of a clone is reported for some rows only, either as once, few or many, or as a class for expanded clones.

TRBJ2-7 | 15 | few | TRBD1 | TRBV7-9 | CASSRRPGQGYEQYF | TGTGCCAGCAGCCGCCGTCCGGGACAGGGGTACGAGCAGTACTTC
TRBJ2-5 | 15 | NA | NA | TRBV10-3 | CAISDWDKSQEIQYF | TGTGCCATCAGTGACTGGGACAAATCCCAAGAGATCCAGTACTTC
TRBJ1-5 | 17 | NA | TRBD1 | TRBV28 | CASSLKGQFTGNQPQHF | TGTGCCAGCAGCCTCAAGGGACAGTTCACCGGAAATCAGCCCCAGCATTTT
TRBJ1-4 | 16 | NA | NA | TRBV6-1 | CASSEYRGTLDEKLFF | TGTGCCAGCAGTGAATATCGCGGGACATTAGATGAAAAACTGTTTTTT
TRBJ2-3 | 17 | NA | TRBD2 | TRBV20-1 | CSATDVLAGGPPDTQYF | TGCAGTGCTACTGACGTCCTAGCGGGGGGTCCCCCGGATACGCAGTATTTT
TRBJ1-1 | 16 | NA | NA | TRBV7-9 | CASSLGPELRNTEAFF | TGTGCCAGCAGCTTAGGTCCCGAACTTCGGAACACTGAAGCTTTCTTT
TRBJ1-2 | 15 | few | NA | TRBV7-2 | CASSLGGRVFYGYTF | TGTGCCAGCAGCTTAGGTGGCAGGGTGTTCTATGGCTACACCTTC
TRBJ2-3 | 14 | once | TRBD1 | TRBV15 | CATNRDRGADTQYF | TGTGCCACCAACCGGGACAGGGGAGCAGATACGCAGTATTTT
TRBJ1-2 | 15 | few | NA | TRBV19 | CASSMDIQGWNGYTF | TGTGCCAGTAGTATGGATATCCAGGGTTGGAACGGCTACACCTTC
TRBJ2-3 | 12 | few | NA | TRBV29-1 | CSVDLSTDTQYF | TGCAGCGTTGACTTAAGCACAGATACGCAGTATTTT
TRBJ1-2 | 13 | few | TRBD1 | TRBV20-1 | CSALDRGRQGYTF | TGCAGTGCTCTTGACAGGGGGCGTCAAGGCTACACCTTC
TRBJ2-1 | 11 | NA | NA | TRBV6-5 | CASSQGKGQFF | TGTGCCAGCAGTCAAGGGAAGGGGCAGTTCTTC
TRBJ2-3 | 18 | NA | TRBD2 | TRBV3-1 | CASSQNPGTSVYTDTQYF | TGTGCCAGCAGCCAAAATCCCGGGACTAGCGTGTACACAGATACGCAGTATTTT
TRBJ2-1 | 17 | NA | TRBD2 | TRBV10-2 | CASSDPYGGAQHNEQFF | TGCGCCAGCAGTGACCCCTACGGGGGGGCACAGCACAATGAGCAGTTCTTC
TRBJ1-2 | 15 | NA | TRBD1 | TRBV24-1 | CATSDLVTGDYGYTF | TGTGCCACCAGTGATTTAGTGACAGGGGACTATGGCTACACCTTC
TRBJ2-7 | 14 | NA | NA | TRBV3-1 | CASSQMGTSYEQYF | TGTGCCAGCAGCCAAATGGGCACTAGCTACGAGCAGTACTTC
TRBJ1-5 | 14 | NA | NA | TRBV5-1 | CASSLHESNQPQHF | TGCGCCAGCAGCTTACACGAAAGCAATCAGCCCCAGCATTTT
TRBJ2-7 | 16 | few | NA | TRBV7-9 | CASSKRVSGSVYEQYF | TGTGCCAGCAGCAAACGTGTTAGCGGATCAGTCTACGAGCAGTACTTC
TRBJ1-5 | 16 | few | NA | TRBV12-3/TRBV12-4 | CASSGGLQAGNQPQHF | TGTGCCAGCAGTGGGGGTCTCCAGGCCGGAAATCAGCCCCAGCATTTT
TRBJ2-7 | 12 | few | NA | TRBV20-1 | CSAFGVRDEQYF | TGCAGTGCCTTCGGTGTTAGGGACGAGCAGTACTTC
TRBJ1-1 | 14 | NA | NA | TRBV29-1 | CSVGGQYGITEAFF | TGCAGCGTTGGGGGCCAGTACGGAATCACTGAAGCTTTCTTT
TRBJ1-5 | 13 | few | NA | TRBV6-1 | CASSPPNNQPQHF | TGTGCCAGCAGTCCACCGAATAATCAGCCCCAGCATTTT
TRBJ1-3 | 14 | NA | NA | TRBV28 | CASSLRGGGNTIYF | TGTGCCAGCAGTTTAAGGGGTGGTGGAAACACCATATATTTT
TRBJ2-5 | 13 | NA | NA | TRBV15 | CATSRAPAGAQYF | TGTGCCACCAGCAGAGCTCCTGCCGGGGCCCAGTACTTC
TRBJ1-4 | 15 | NA | NA | TRBV7-9 | CASSLGSGNNEKLFF | TGTGCCAGCAGTCTAGGATCAGGAAACAATGAAAAACTGTTTTTT
TRBJ2-1 | 11 | NA | TRBD1 | TRBV7-9 | CAIQGVNEQFF | TGTGCCATCCAGGGGGTTAATGAGCAGTTCTTC
TRBJ1-1 | 14 | NA | NA | TRBV6-5 | CASSYVDINTEAFF | TGTGCCAGCAGTTACGTCGACATAAACACTGAAGCTTTCTTT
TRBJ1-5 | 15 | NA | NA | TRBV6-1 | CASTPIAGRGQPQHF | TGTGCCAGCACCCCTATAGCAGGGCGTGGCCAGCCCCAGCATTTT
TRBJ2-3 | 18 | NA | TRBD1 | TRBV6-5 | CASSYRLPQGPTTDTQYF | TGTGCCAGCAGTTACCGTCTCCCACAGGGGCCAACCACAGATACGCAGTATTTT
TRBJ2-1 | 17 | few | NA | TRBV6-5 | CASSYGDLESSYNEQFF | TGTGCCAGCAGTTACGGGGACCTAGAGAGCTCCTACAATGAGCAGTTCTTC
TRBJ2-7 | 13 | few | NA | TRBV28 | CASSFIGNYEQYF | TGTGCCAGCAGTTTTATTGGCAACTACGAGCAGTACTTC
TRBJ2-7 | 14 | few | TRBD2 | TRBV6-1 | CAHSRSSGSDEQYF | TGTGCCCATTCCCGTAGTAGCGGGAGTGACGAGCAGTACTTC
TRBJ1-4 | 15 | few | NA | TRBV18 | CASSPEWGSNEKLFF | TGTGCCAGCTCACCAGAGTGGGGATCTAATGAAAAACTGTTTTTT
TRBJ2-7 | 12 | few | NA | TRBV6-2/TRBV6-3 | CASSYVPHEQYF | TGTGCCAGCAGTTACGTCCCCCACGAGCAGTACTTC
TRBJ2-6 | 18 | few | NA | TRBV7-2 | CASSPRTVLSSGANVLTF | TGTGCCAGCAGCCCACGGACGGTCCTGAGCTCTGGGGCCAACGTCCTGACTTTC
TRBJ2-7 | 14 | few | NA | TRBV5-1 | CASSLWGDDGEQYF | TGCGCCAGCAGCTTGTGGGGCGACGACGGGGAGCAGTACTTC
TRBJ2-3 | 13 | NA | NA | TRBV6-5 | CASREASTDTQYF | TGTGCCAGCAGGGAGGCTAGCACAGATACGCAGTATTTT
TRBJ2-7 | 14 | NA | NA | TRBV21-1 | CASSTRRVPYEQYF | TGTGCCAGCAGCACCCGCCGGGTCCCATACGAGCAGTACTTC
TRBJ2-1 | 16 | NA | TRBD2 | TRBV11-2 | CASSRTLAGGYNEQFF | TGTGCCAGCAGTCGTACATTAGCGGGAGGTTACAATGAGCAGTTCTTC
TRBJ2-5 | 14 | few | NA | TRBV5-5 | CASSFRDLQETQYF | TGTGCCAGCAGCTTCCGGGACTTACAAGAGACCCAGTACTTC
TRBJ2-3 | 15 | NA | TRBD1 | TRBV11-2 | CASSPGTAHTDTQYF | TGTGCCAGCAGCCCAGGGACAGCTCACACAGATACGCAGTATTTT
TRBJ2-2 | 16 | few | TRBD2 | TRBV19 | CASSRLAGLNTGELFF | TGTGCCAGTAGCCGACTAGCGGGGCTTAACACCGGGGAGCTGTTTTTT
TRBJ2-7 | 16 | NA | TRBD2 | TRBV7-9 | CASSSTTSGKAYEQYF | TGTGCCAGCAGCTCGACGACTAGCGGGAAAGCCTACGAGCAGTACTTC
TRBJ2-1 | 17 | NA | TRBD2 | TRBV6-1 | CASSRTSESSSYNEQFF | TGTGCCAGCAGTAGGACTAGCGAATCGAGCTCCTACAATGAGCAGTTCTTC
TRBJ2-3 | 14 | few | NA | TRBV5-1 | CASRGILSTDTQYF | TGCGCCAGCAGAGGGATTTTAAGCACAGATACGCAGTATTTT